The 13 T cell receptor beta chains listed next were all sequenced from one sample in a study of post-analysis software for immune sequencing data. Antigens of these TCRs are unknown. Prepared TCR beta cDNA libraries contained unique molecular identifiers. Each CDR3 protein is one row after TCRdb ran MiXCR on the PCR reads. This table holds 450,000 to 700,000 distinct CDR3 sequences, about 40% found once. Broader study findings: Roughly five TRBV segments appeared more often in patients than in controls, and TRBV5-6, TRBV5-1 and TRBV20-1 were among these.

Material: blood. The receptors derive from a girl aged 5-17 years with multiple sclerosis.

This clonotype was seen only a few times. This chain uses TRBV4-1 with TRBJ2-4; D ambiguous. The V gene lost 1 base and the J gene lost 0 bases, with 16 bases spanning the gap. Germline V CDR1 and CDR2: MGHRA, YSYEKL. CDR3 length equals 18 residues. CDR3 protein: CASSQVGRAKLAKNIQYF. CDR3 in DNA: TGCGCCAGCAGCCAAGTGGGTAGGGCCAAATTAGCCAAAAACATTCAGTACTTC.

The V call is TRBV13, the J call TRBJ2-1; 8 nucleotides agree with TRBD2. The germline V gene has CDR1 PRHDT and CDR2 FYEKMQ (reference sequence). The CDR3 is made up of 17 amino acids. V was clipped by 8 bases and J by 1 base; unmatched bases: 13. CDR3 protein: CASGVASGPLSYNEQFF. For the CDR3, the DNA is TGTGCCAGCGGGGTGGCTAGCGGGCCCTTATCCTACAATGAGCAGTTCTTC.

This clonotype was seen more than once but under ten times. The chain combines TRBV5-1 with TRBJ2-7; D may correspond to TRBD1 or TRBD2 (6 bases each). TRBJ2-5 matches the DNA end more closely, so the J call is doubtful. The CDR3 spans 17 residues. Germline CDR1 is SGHRS and CDR2 is YFSETQ. The CDR3: CASSLVTPGAGRETQYF. The CDR3 DNA follows: TGCGCCAGCAGCTTGGTAACCCCGGGGGCCGGTCGGGAGACCCAGTACTTC.

The gene calls are TRBV27 and TRBJ2-1; the match to TRBD1 covers 11 bases. In germline, CDR1 is MNHEY, CDR2 SMNVEV (reference sequence). This CDR3 has 14 residues. V dropped 5 bases and J dropped 6; count of bases not matched to a gene: 3. DNA of the CDR3: TGTGCCAGCAGTCCCGGGACAGGGGGCAATGAGCAGTTCTTC. Translating it yields CASSPGTGGNEQFF.

The chain joins TRBV7-2 to TRBJ1-5; D ambiguous. The germline CDR1 and CDR2 sequences are SGHTA and FQGNSA. V was trimmed by 0 bases and J by 13 bases, leaving 7 bases between them. The CDR3 totals 11 residues. As DNA, the CDR3 is TGTGCCAGCAGCTTAGCAGGAGGACAGCATTTT. Its translation is CASSLAGGQHF.

The chain links TRBV29-1 to TRBJ2-1, with TRBD1 matching over 9 bases. The germline V gene encodes CDR1 SQVTM and CDR2 ANQGSEA. This CDR3 spans 12 amino acids. Germline trimming cut 8 bases from V and 8 bases from J; bases unmatched to any gene: 7. CDR3 sequence (DNA): TGCAGCATCCGGGACAGGGAGGATGAGCAGTTCTTC. It yields the protein CSIRDREDEQFF.

This clonotype appeared a few times. The V gene is TRBV6-5, the J gene TRBJ1-2; tentatively, D is TRBD1 (6 bases). The ends were cut back, 1 base at V and 4 bases at J, with 13 bases in the middle. The CDR3 extends over 15 amino acids. Per the germline V gene, CDR1 is MNHEY and CDR2 is SVGAGI. CDR3 protein: CASSYLAGVGYGYTF. The CDR3 nucleotides are TGTGCCAGCAGTTACTTGGCAGGGGTCGGCTATGGCTACACCTTC.

This clonotype came up a few times. The chain carries TRBV20-1 and TRBJ1-5; D ambiguous. Germline CDR1 DFQATT, CDR2 SNEGSKA (reference sequence). The CDR3 consists of 14 residues. V lost 6 bases, J lost 6 bases, and 18 bases lay in between. DNA of the CDR3: TGCAGTGCCACCGGCGCCGAAGACGGTCAGCCCCAGCATTTT. Amino acids: CSATGAEDGQPQHF.

The table lists this clonotype with a few counts. The V call is TRBV3-1, the J call TRBJ2-4, with D uncertain. Trimming took 4 bases from V and 4 from J, leaving 14 bases between them. The CDR3 consists of 15 residues. CDR1 is LGHDT, CDR2 YNNKEL, per germline (reference sequence). In DNA, the CDR3 is TGTGCCAGCAGCCCTCCCCGGGTAGAGAAAAACATTCAGTACTTC. Translating gives CASSPPRVEKNIQYF.

The CDR3, as DNA: TGTGCCACCAGTGATTTTGCTGATAACAATGAGCAGTTCTTC. This codes for CATSDFADNNEQFF. The chain carries TRBV24-1 and TRBJ2-1; D gene uncertain. The CDR3 loop spans 14 amino acids. The germline V and J ends were trimmed by 1 base and 5 bases, with 8 bases remaining between them. In germline, CDR1 is KGHDR, CDR2 SFDVKD.

This clonotype was detected only once. The chain is built from TRBV5-6 and TRBJ2-7, with unresolved D. The germline CDR1 and CDR2 sequences are SGHDT and YYEEEE. The length of the CDR3 is 15 residues. Trimming shortened V by 4 bases and J by 0 bases, and 14 bases separated the two germline ends. The CDR3 DNA reads TGTGCCAGCAGCCCCCATGGGGTCAACTCCTACGAGCAGTACTTC. This gives the protein CASSPHGVNSYEQYF.

The chain uses TRBV2 and TRBJ2-3; D is uncertain. This CDR3 contains 12 residues. CDR1 and CDR2 from the germline V gene are SNHLY and FYNNEI. The V end lost 9 bases, the J end lost 1 base, and 8 bases lay between the germline ends. CDR3 nucleotide sequence: TGTGCCAGGGCCCAGGGCACAGATACGCAGTATTTT. Its translation is CARAQGTDTQYF.

The rearrangement links TRBV24-1 to TRBJ2-1, with D unresolved. Germline CDR1 reads KGHDR; CDR2 reads SFDVKD. V was cut by 9 bases and J by 0 bases, with 8 bases left in between. The CDR3 consists of 13 residues. CDR3 sequence (DNA): TGTGCCACCGCTGCGAGCTCCTACAATGAGCAGTTCTTC. This gives the protein CATAASSYNEQFF.